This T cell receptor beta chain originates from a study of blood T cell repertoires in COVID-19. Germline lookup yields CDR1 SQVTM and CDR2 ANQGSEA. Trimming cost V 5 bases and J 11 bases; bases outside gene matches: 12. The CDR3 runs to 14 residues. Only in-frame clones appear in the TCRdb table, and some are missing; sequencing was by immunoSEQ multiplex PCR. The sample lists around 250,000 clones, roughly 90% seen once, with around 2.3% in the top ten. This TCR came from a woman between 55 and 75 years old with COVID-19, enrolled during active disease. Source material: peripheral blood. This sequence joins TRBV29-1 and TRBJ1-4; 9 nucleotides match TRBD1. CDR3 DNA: TGCAGCGTTTACCCGACAGGGGGAGGAGGGAAACTGTTTTTT. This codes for CSVYPTGGGGKLFF.